The source of this T cell receptor beta chain is a study of T cells after yellow fever vaccination. A universal primer site and UMIs were added as TCR cDNA was made by 5'RACE template switching. TCRdb called the 5' RACE reads again in MiXCR, with one record for every CDR3 protein. The table lists under 600,000 distinct CDR3 sequences, 20% to 25% of them singletons, with approximately 15% in the top ten. V lost 5 bases and J lost 6; bases outside the gene matches: 7. Germline lookup yields CDR1 MNHEY and CDR2 SMNVEV (reference sequence). This CDR3 is built from 14 residues. The origin of this receptor is a man between 18 and 35 years old who received the YFV17D yellow fever vaccine. Here the sequenced sample was PBMCs, taken roughly 23 days after the first yellow fever vaccination. V gene TRBV27 combines with J gene TRBJ2-3; the match to TRBD1 covers 8 bases. The CDR3 DNA is TGTGCCAGCAGTGTGGACAGGGCGAAGGATACGCAGTATTTT. Translating it yields CASSVDRAKDTQYF.